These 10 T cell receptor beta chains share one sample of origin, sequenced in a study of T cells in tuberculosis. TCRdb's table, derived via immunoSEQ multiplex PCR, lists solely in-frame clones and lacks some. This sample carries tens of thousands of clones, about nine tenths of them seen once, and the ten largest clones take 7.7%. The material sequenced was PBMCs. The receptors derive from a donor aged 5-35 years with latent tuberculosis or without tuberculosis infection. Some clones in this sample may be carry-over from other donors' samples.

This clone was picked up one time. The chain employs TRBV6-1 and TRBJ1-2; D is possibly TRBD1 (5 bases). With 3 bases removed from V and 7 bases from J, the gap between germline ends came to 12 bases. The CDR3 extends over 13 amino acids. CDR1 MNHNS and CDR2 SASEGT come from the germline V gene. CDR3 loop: CASSDWTSPGYTF. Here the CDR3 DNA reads TGTGCCAGCAGTGATTGGACATCCCCTGGCTACACCTTC.

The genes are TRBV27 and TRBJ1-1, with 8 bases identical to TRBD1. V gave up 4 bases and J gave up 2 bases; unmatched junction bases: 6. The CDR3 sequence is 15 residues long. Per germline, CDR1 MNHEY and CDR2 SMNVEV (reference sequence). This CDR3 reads CASSWIGTGNTEAFF. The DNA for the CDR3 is TGTGCCAGCAGTTGGATCGGGACAGGAAACACTGAAGCTTTCTTT.

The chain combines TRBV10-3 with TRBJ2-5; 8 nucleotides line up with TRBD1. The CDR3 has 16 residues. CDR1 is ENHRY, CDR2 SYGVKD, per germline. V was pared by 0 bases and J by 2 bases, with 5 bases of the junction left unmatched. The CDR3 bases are TGTGCCATCAGTGAGTCGGGCCGGACAGGGCAAGAGACCCAGTACTTC. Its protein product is CAISESGRTGQETQYF.

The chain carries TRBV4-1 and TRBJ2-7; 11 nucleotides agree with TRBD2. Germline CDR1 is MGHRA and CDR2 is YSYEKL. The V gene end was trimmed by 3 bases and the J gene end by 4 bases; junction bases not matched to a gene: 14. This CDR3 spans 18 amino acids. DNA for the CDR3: TGCGCCAGCAGCCAGACTCCGGGACTAGCGGAGCCCTCTTACGAGCAGTACTTC. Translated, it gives CASSQTPGLAEPSYEQYF.

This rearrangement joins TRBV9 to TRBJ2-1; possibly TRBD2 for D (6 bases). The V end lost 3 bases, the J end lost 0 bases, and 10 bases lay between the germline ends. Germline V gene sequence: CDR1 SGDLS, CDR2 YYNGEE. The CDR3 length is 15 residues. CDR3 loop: CASSGSGSSYNEQFF. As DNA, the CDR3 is TGTGCCAGCAGCGGTAGCGGTAGCTCCTACAATGAGCAGTTCTTC.

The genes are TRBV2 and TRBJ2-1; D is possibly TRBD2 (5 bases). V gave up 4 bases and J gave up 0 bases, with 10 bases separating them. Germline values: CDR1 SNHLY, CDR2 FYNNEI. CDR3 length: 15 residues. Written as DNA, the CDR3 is TGTGCCAGCAGTGCCGACTACCTCTCCTACAATGAGCAGTTCTTC. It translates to CASSADYLSYNEQFF.

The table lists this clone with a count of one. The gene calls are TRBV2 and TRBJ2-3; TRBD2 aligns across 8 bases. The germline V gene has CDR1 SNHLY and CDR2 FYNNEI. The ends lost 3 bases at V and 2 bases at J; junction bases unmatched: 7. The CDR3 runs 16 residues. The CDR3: CASSERGSGVTDTQYF. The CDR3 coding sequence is TGTGCCAGCAGTGAGAGGGGTAGCGGGGTCACAGATACGCAGTATTTT. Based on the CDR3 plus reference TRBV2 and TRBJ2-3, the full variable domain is EPEVTQTPSHQVTQMGQEVILRCVPISNHLYFYWYRQILGQKVEFLVSFYNNEISEKSEIFDDQFSVERPDGSNFTLKIRSTKLEDSAMYFCASSERGSGVTDTQYFGPGTRLTVL.

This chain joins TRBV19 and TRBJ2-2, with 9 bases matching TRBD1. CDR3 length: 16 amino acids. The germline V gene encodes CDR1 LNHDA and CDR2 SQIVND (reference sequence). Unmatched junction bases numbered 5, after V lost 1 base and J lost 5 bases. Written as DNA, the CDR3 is TGTGCCAGTAGTATAGTGATGGGACAGGGAACCGGGGAGCTGTTTTTT. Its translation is CASSIVMGQGTGELFF. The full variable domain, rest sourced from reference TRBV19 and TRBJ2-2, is DGGITQSPKYLFRKEGQNVTLSCEQNLNHDAMYWYRQDPGQGLRLIYYSQIVNDFQKGDIAEGYSVSREKKESFPLTVTSAQKNPTAFYLCASSIVMGQGTGELFFGEGSRLTVL.

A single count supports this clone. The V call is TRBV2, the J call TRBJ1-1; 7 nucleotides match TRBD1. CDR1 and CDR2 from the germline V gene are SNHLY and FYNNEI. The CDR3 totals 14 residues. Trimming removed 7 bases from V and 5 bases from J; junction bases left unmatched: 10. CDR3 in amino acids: CASKLTGAGTEAFF. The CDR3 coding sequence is TGTGCCAGCAAATTAACAGGGGCGGGGACTGAAGCTTTCTTT.

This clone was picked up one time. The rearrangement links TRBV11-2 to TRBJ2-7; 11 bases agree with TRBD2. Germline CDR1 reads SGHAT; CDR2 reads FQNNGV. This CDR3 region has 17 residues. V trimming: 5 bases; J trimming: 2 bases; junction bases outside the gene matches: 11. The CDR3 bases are TGTGCCAGCAGCCTAGGCCCCGGGACTAGCGGTGCCTACGAGCAGTACTTC. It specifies CASSLGPGTSGAYEQYF.